These T cell receptor beta chains were read from a single sample in a study of blood T cell repertoires in COVID-19. The method was immunoSEQ multiplex PCR; TCRdb's version includes in-frame clones alone and lacks a portion of them. This sample has 150,000 or so clones, with around 80% found just once. Material for sequencing was peripheral blood. These receptors were obtained from a human donor with acute or convalescent COVID-19. The donor label of this sample is uncertain. The CDR3 runs from the conserved cysteine through the conserved F or W. Each record gives: D gene, J gene, V gene, clone size, CDR3 protein, CDR3 DNA. D genes are given only for firm matches. Clone size is stated in some rows and not others, as once, few, many or a class when expanded.

D gene: TRBD1
J gene: TRBJ1-4
V gene: TRBV18
clone size: .
CDR3 protein: CASSVGQGREKLFF
CDR3 DNA: TGTGCCAGCTCAGTGGGACAGGGACGCGAAAAACTGTTTTTT

D gene: TRBD1
J gene: TRBJ1-5
V gene: TRBV6-5
clone size: .
CDR3 protein: CASRSGTGAGQPQHF
CDR3 DNA: TGTGCCAGCAGGTCCGGGACAGGGGCGGGTCAGCCCCAGCATTTT

D gene: .
J gene: TRBJ1-1
V gene: TRBV7-2
clone size: .
CDR3 protein: CASSLEVGPNTGAFF
CDR3 DNA: TGTGCCAGCAGCTTAGAGGTGGGGCCGAACACCGGAGCTTTCTTT

D gene: .
J gene: TRBJ2-3
V gene: TRBV27
clone size: .
CDR3 protein: CASSYTSYTDTQYF
CDR3 DNA: TGTGCCAGCAGCTATACCTCGTACACAGATACGCAGTATTTT

D gene: TRBD1
J gene: TRBJ2-4
V gene: TRBV29-1
clone size: once
CDR3 protein: CSVVETGRNIQYF
CDR3 DNA: TGCAGCGTTGTGGAGACAGGGAGAAACATTCAGTACTTC

D gene: .
J gene: TRBJ1-6
V gene: TRBV2
clone size: few
CDR3 protein: CASRSGGLLNSPLHF
CDR3 DNA: TGTGCCAGCAGGAGTGGGGGACTCCTTAATTCACCCCTCCACTTT

D gene: TRBD1
J gene: TRBJ2-7
V gene: TRBV19
clone size: few
CDR3 protein: CASSRTGSSYEQYF
CDR3 DNA: TGTGCCAGTAGTCGGACAGGGAGCTCCTACGAGCAGTACTTC

D gene: .
J gene: TRBJ1-3
V gene: TRBV30
clone size: once
CDR3 protein: CAWSGTTSGNTIYF
CDR3 DNA: TGTGCCTGGAGCGGGACAACCTCTGGAAACACCATATATTTT

D gene: TRBD1
J gene: TRBJ1-2
V gene: TRBV24-1
clone size: .
CDR3 protein: CATGKFGDRGLKGYTF
CDR3 DNA: TGTGCCACCGGTAAGTTTGGGGACAGGGGGTTGAAGGGCTACACCTTC

D gene: .
J gene: TRBJ1-4
V gene: TRBV30
clone size: .
CDR3 protein: CAWTRGRANEKLFF
CDR3 DNA: TGTGCCTGGACCCGGGGGAGGGCTAATGAAAAACTGTTTTTT

D gene: .
J gene: TRBJ1-2
V gene: TRBV5-1
clone size: once
CDR3 protein: CASSTGGNYGYTF
CDR3 DNA: TGCGCCAGCAGCACGGGGGGAAACTATGGCTACACCTTC

D gene: TRBD1
J gene: TRBJ2-7
V gene: TRBV2
clone size: .
CDR3 protein: CASVDRGNEQYF
CDR3 DNA: TGTGCCAGCGTCGACAGGGGCAACGAGCAGTACTTC

D gene: .
J gene: TRBJ2-7
V gene: TRBV11-1
clone size: .
CDR3 protein: CASSPRAISYEQYF
CDR3 DNA: TGTGCCAGCAGCCCCCGCGCCATCTCCTACGAGCAGTACTTC

D gene: TRBD1
J gene: TRBJ2-5
V gene: TRBV16
clone size: .
CDR3 protein: CASSPVPGQGQETQYF
CDR3 DNA: TGTGCCAGCAGCCCCGTCCCCGGACAGGGGCAAGAGACCCAGTACTTC

D gene: .
J gene: TRBJ1-2
V gene: TRBV6-5
clone size: once
CDR3 protein: CASSYGHPNYGYTF
CDR3 DNA: TGTGCCAGCAGTTACGGGCATCCTAACTATGGCTACACCTTC

D gene: TRBD1
J gene: TRBJ1-2
V gene: TRBV7-3
clone size: .
CDR3 protein: CASSASGTGGYGYTF
CDR3 DNA: TGTGCCAGCAGCGCTTCCGGGACAGGTGGCTATGGCTACACCTTC